The 13 T cell receptor beta chains listed next were all sequenced from one sample in a study of shared clonotypes between healthy human individuals. As defined, naive CD8 cells were CD45RO-negative and positively selected for CCR7, with terminally differentiated effector memory CD45RA+ cells excluded. Measured with immunoSEQ multiplex PCR; TCRdb has only the in-frame clones, and not every one. Of 800,000 or so clones listed, approximately 97% are singletons. Sequenced: naive CD8+ T cells sorted from blood. The receptors come from a young man in good health.

The V gene is TRBV25-1, the J gene TRBJ2-3; 8 nucleotides align to TRBD2. V lost 3 bases and J lost 6; bases outside the gene matches: 5. This CDR3 contains 14 residues. Germline CDR1 reads MGHDK; CDR2 reads SYGVNS. The DNA for the CDR3 is TGTGCCAGCAGTGAGAAATGGACTAGCGATACGCAGTATTTT. Translating it yields CASSEKWTSDTQYF.

The chain is built from TRBV29-1 and TRBJ2-1, with D unclear. From germline, CDR1 is SQVTM and CDR2 ANQGSEA. This CDR3 region has 11 residues. In DNA, the CDR3 is TGCAGAACACGGCTAGACAATGAGCAGTTCTTC. This sequence encodes CRTRLDNEQFF.

This clone was recorded only once. This chain connects TRBV6-4 to TRBJ2-1; possibly TRBD2 for D (5 bases). The V and J ends lost 5 bases and 0 bases respectively, with 11 bases between them. Germline V gene lookup returns CDR1 MRHNA and CDR2 SNTAGT. The CDR3 covers 15 residues. DNA for the CDR3: TGTGCCAGCAGTCCGCGGGTGAGCTCCTACAATGAGCAGTTCTTC. Translation: CASSPRVSSYNEQFF.

The chain combines TRBV9 with TRBJ2-7; D gene ambiguous. V lost 3 bases, J lost 4 bases, and 2 bases lay in between. Germline V gene lookup returns CDR1 SGDLS and CDR2 YYNGEE. The CDR3 is 10 residues long. CDR3 loop: CASSGYEQYF. CDR3 DNA sequence: TGTGCCAGCAGCGGGTACGAGCAGTACTTC. The full variable domain, its missing parts supplied by reference TRBV9 and TRBJ2-7, is DSGVTQTPKHLITATGQRVTLRCSPRSGDLSVYWYQQSLDQGLQFLIQYYNGEERAKGNILERFSAQQFPDLHSELNLSSLELGDSALYFCASSGYEQYFGPGTRLTVT.

This rearrangement joins TRBV28 to TRBJ1-2, with TRBD1 matching over 7 bases. V lost 7 bases, J lost 8 bases, and 19 bases stayed unmatched. The CDR3 has 16 amino acids. Per the germline V gene, CDR1 is MDHEN and CDR2 is SYDVKM. The CDR3 DNA is TGTGCCAGCACCTACGACAGGGACCAATGGGGCGGGGGCTACACCTTC. Translation gives CASTYDRDQWGGGYTF.

In DNA, the CDR3 is TGTGCCAGCAGCCCTGGACAGGGGGCCGACGAGCAGTACTTC. Amino acids: CASSPGQGADEQYF. The rearrangement joins TRBV5-4 to TRBJ2-7, with TRBD1 identical over 11 bases. Germline CDR1 is SGHNT and CDR2 is YYREEE (reference sequence). The CDR3 is made up of 14 amino acids. V gave up 4 bases and J gave up 5 bases; unmatched junction bases: 5.

CDR3 DNA: TGCGCCAGCGCCGGGACAGGGTCTTTTTTCTCCGAGACCCAGTACTTC. The encoded protein is CASAGTGSFFSETQYF. This rearrangement joins TRBV5-1 to TRBJ2-5; 9 bases agree with TRBD1. This CDR3 spans 16 amino acids. Germline lookup yields CDR1 SGHRS and CDR2 YFSETQ. V lost 7 bases and J lost 5; bases outside the gene matches: 15.

As concerns this clone: The identical CDR3 is also encoded by other nucleotide sequences in the sample. The chain links TRBV11-2 to TRBJ2-1, with 7 positions matching TRBD1. Per germline, CDR1 SGHAT and CDR2 FQNNGV. This CDR3 has 12 residues. Losses at the gene ends were 4 bases for V and 7 bases for J; bases not matched to a gene: 1. The CDR3 DNA follows: TGTGCCAGCAGCTCGACAGGGAATGAGCAGTTCTTC. Protein: CASSSTGNEQFF.

As for this clone: Other DNA sequences from this sample encode an identical CDR3 as well. The genes are TRBV27 and TRBJ2-3; D is unresolved. This CDR3 is 13 amino acids long. The germline V and J ends were trimmed by 3 bases and 2 bases, with 6 bases remaining between them. CDR1 and CDR2 (germline): MNHEY, SMNVEV (reference sequence). The chain's CDR3 is CASSLGPTDTQYF. The CDR3 DNA sequence: TGTGCCAGCAGTTTGGGCCCCACAGATACGCAGTATTTT.

The rearrangement links TRBV6-4 to TRBJ2-3; D is undetermined. Germline lookup yields CDR1 MRHNA and CDR2 SNTAGT. V lost 4 bases to trimming and J lost 5 bases, with 10 bases between them. This CDR3 has 13 amino acids. The CDR3 sequence is CASSVGPIDTQYF. DNA for the CDR3: TGTGCCAGCAGTGTGGGCCCCATAGATACGCAGTATTTT.

The CDR3, as DNA: TGTGCCAGCAGCCTCAGGGAAGAGACCCAGTACTTC. This gives the protein CASSLREETQYF. The chain links TRBV7-9 to TRBJ2-5; possible D gene TRBD1, 5 bases. V shed 5 bases and J shed 3 bases, with 7 bases lying between them. This CDR3 has 12 amino acids. Germline lookup yields CDR1 SEHNR and CDR2 FQNEAQ (reference sequence). Using reference TRBV7-9 and TRBJ2-5 for the parts outside the CDR3, the full variable domain is DTGVSQNPRHKITKRGQNVTFRCDPISEHNRLYWYRQTLGQGPEFLTYFQNEAQLEKSRLLSDRFSAERPKGSFSTLEIQRTEQGDSAMYLCASSLREETQYFGPGTRLLVL.

On this clone: In the same sample, other DNA sequences code for this CDR3. The V call is TRBV27, the J call TRBJ2-1; D is unresolved. Germline V gene sequence: CDR1 MNHEY, CDR2 SMNVEV (reference sequence). This CDR3 contains 11 residues. V was trimmed by 5 bases and J by 4 bases, leaving 3 bases between them. The DNA of the CDR3 is TGTGCCAGCAGTGTTTACAATGAGCAGTTCTTC. As protein: CASSVYNEQFF.

The V gene is TRBV7-2, the J gene TRBJ2-1, with D unclear. The CDR3 spans 16 residues. The V gene lost 7 bases and the J gene lost 0 bases, with 16 bases spanning the gap. The germline gives CDR1 SGHTA, CDR2 FQGNSA. This chain's CDR3 is CASKSHPGSSYNEQFF. CDR3 coding DNA: TGTGCCAGCAAATCCCACCCAGGTAGCTCCTACAATGAGCAGTTCTTC.